The present entry profiles one TCR beta chain with its context. The antigen remains undetermined. Assay used: immunoSEQ multiplex PCR; TCRdb lists only in-frame clones, some missing. Here the sample spans over 65,000 clones, about nine tenths being singletons. The V end was cut by 5 bases, the J end by 0 bases, with 15 bases between. The CDR3 has 16 amino acids. Germline assignment: CDR1 SGHRS and CDR2 YFSETQ. The sample belongs to a study of graft-versus-host responses after intestinal transplantation. On the study more broadly: Each of the recipients got a multivisceral, liver-intestinal, or isolated intestinal transplant.

Notes on the study in general: Some GvH clones were seen earlier in gut or blood, suggesting intestinal origin. The highest levels of circulating GvH clones went along with early declines in HvG clones after transplant.

The sequenced sample was unstimulated CD4+ T cells sorted from spleen or lymph node cells, obtained before intestinal transplant. The receptor was isolated from a human donor who received an intestinal transplant. V is TRBV5-1 and J is TRBJ2-1, with D perhaps matching TRBD1 (5 bases). The CDR3 nucleotides read TGCGCCAGCAGGACCCAGTCAGGGAACTCCTACAATGAGCAGTTCTTC. Amino acid sequence: CASRTQSGNSYNEQFF.